This T cell receptor beta chain was sequenced during a study of blood T cell repertoires in COVID-19. The authors' processing: Amplified reference gene primers provided the basis for estimating nucleated cell counts. The data were produced by immunoSEQ multiplex PCR, yet TCRdb's version contains in-frame clones alone and is incomplete. Clone size and V and J calls were adopted from that table, with D and trimming inferred from the DNA. The sample consists of 250,000 to 350,000 clones, more than 65% of them appearing once. This clone was counted only a few times. This clonotype was obtained from a person between 65 and 79 years old with COVID-19, enrolled during active disease. The specimen sequenced was peripheral blood.

CDR3 amino acids: CASSPMAAGSSYNEQFF. CDR3 nucleotides: TGCGCCAGCAGCCCTATGGCAGCGGGGAGCTCCTACAATGAGCAGTTCTTC. The chain is built from TRBV5-1 and TRBJ2-1; 7 nucleotides line up with TRBD2. V was pared by 4 bases and J by 0 bases, with 10 bases of the junction left unmatched. The CDR3 sequence is 17 residues long. Per germline, CDR1 SGHRS and CDR2 YFSETQ. The variable domain in full, completed from reference TRBV5-1 and TRBJ2-1, reads KAGVTQTPRYLIKTRGQQVTLSCSPISGHRSVSWYQQTPGQGLQFLFEYFSETQRNKGNFPGRFSGRQFSNSRSEMNVSTLELGDSALYLCASSPMAAGSSYNEQFFGPGTRLTVL.